One sample yielded the 31 T cell receptor beta chains listed below, sequenced in a study of T cells in Graves' hyperthyroidism and ophthalmopathy. What was amplified from RNA transcripts were TCR beta CDR3 regions. First-round RT-PCR targeting the TCR CDR3 was performed with the HTBI primer set. MiXCR, run by TCRdb on the multiplex PCR reads, gives a single entry per CDR3 protein. The top ten clones hold approximately 4.2% of a sample with hundreds of thousands of distinct CDR3 sequences, roughly 14% of them seen once. The sequenced sample was blood. All receptors derive from a woman in her thirties or forties with Graves' ophthalmopathy.

There are many counts of this clonotype. Germline is not matched at one junction end, which may reflect a read error. The chain has TRBV12-3 or TRBV12-4 and TRBJ2-7, with TRBD1 as a possible D gene (6 bases). CDR3 length: 14 amino acids. The CDR3 spells CANSSYRDPYEQYF. CDR3 nucleotide sequence: TGTGCCAACAGTTCTTACAGGGACCCCTACGAGCAGTACTTC.

This chain uses TRBV7-2 with TRBJ2-5, with 8 positions matching TRBD2. CDR1 and CDR2 from the germline V gene are SGHTA and FQGNSA. V was pared by 8 bases and J by 5 bases, with 16 bases of the junction left unmatched. This CDR3 spans 16 amino acids. The CDR3 sequence: CASQPTSAKIFETQYF. The CDR3 DNA reads TGTGCCAGCCAACCGACTAGCGCCAAAATATTCGAGACCCAGTACTTC. The full variable domain, in which reference TRBV7-2 and TRBJ2-5 provide the parts outside the CDR3, is GAGVSQSPSNKVTEKGKDVELRCDPISGHTALYWYRQSLGQGLEFLIYFQGNSAPDKSGLPSDRFSAERTGGSVSTLTIQRTQQEDSAVYLCASQPTSAKIFETQYFGPGTRLLVL.

The rearrangement uses TRBV6-1 and TRBJ2-7; D remains ambiguous. V lost 8 bases and J 7 bases, leaving 18 bases between the germline ends. CDR1 and CDR2 from the germline V gene are MNHNS and SASEGT. The CDR3 runs to 13 residues. The CDR3 nucleotides read TGTGCCAGCCATTCACAGCGCCAGTCGGAGCAGTACTTC. Residues: CASHSQRQSEQYF.

The sample holds many counts of this clonotype. This chain connects TRBV2 to TRBJ2-7; 7 bases map to TRBD2. Germline lookup yields CDR1 SNHLY and CDR2 FYNNEI. V was clipped by 5 bases and J by 3 bases; unmatched bases: 10. CDR3 size: 15 residues. CDR3 sequence (DNA): TGTGCCAGCAGTTTCGGGACTACCCCAGTCTACGAGCAGTACTTC. Translating it yields CASSFGTTPVYEQYF.

V is TRBV19 and J is TRBJ1-1; 7 bases fit TRBD1. Germline V gene data show CDR1 as LNHDA and CDR2 as SQIVND (reference sequence). There are 15 residues in the CDR3. The V segment lost 3 bases and the J segment 2 bases; nucleotides outside the gene matches: 6. The DNA of the CDR3 is TGTGCCAGTAGTATTTGGACAGGCATTAACACTGAAGCTTTCTTT. Amino acids: CASSIWTGINTEAFF.

Ten or more counts support this clonotype. V is TRBV7-6 and J is TRBJ2-2; TRBD2 aligns across 12 bases. The length of the CDR3 is 17 residues. CDR1 and CDR2 from the germline V gene are SGHVS and FNYEAQ. The J segment lost 3 bases and the V segment lost 5 bases, leaving 7 bases of the junction unmatched. The CDR3 nucleotides are TGTGCCAGCAGCCATTCCGGGACTAGCGGGTACACCGGGGAGCTGTTTTTT. This gives the protein CASSHSGTSGYTGELFF.

In its sample, this clonotype was seen many times. This sequence joins TRBV28 and TRBJ2-5; 7 nucleotides agree with TRBD2. The CDR3 consists of 13 residues. Germline values: CDR1 MDHEN, CDR2 SYDVKM. Trimming cost V 7 bases and J 5 bases; bases outside gene matches: 7. The CDR3, as DNA: TGTGCCAGCAACTTAGCGGGCCGGGAGACCCAGTACTTC. Residues: CASNLAGRETQYF.

This clonotype occurred many times. The chain recombines TRBV19 with TRBJ2-2; no reliable D call. The V and J ends lost 2 bases and 6 bases respectively, with 13 bases between them. The length of the CDR3 is 15 residues. From germline, CDR1 is LNHDA and CDR2 SQIVND (reference sequence). CDR3 sequence reads: CASSISQRISGELFF. The CDR3 coding sequence is TGTGCCAGTAGTATATCTCAGCGCATATCCGGGGAGCTGTTTTTT.

This chain joins TRBV7-3 and TRBJ1-2, with D possibly matching TRBD1 (5 bases). From germline, CDR1 is SGHTA and CDR2 FQGTGA. CDR3 length: 15 amino acids. The V gene lost 4 bases and the J gene lost 7 bases, with 19 bases spanning the gap. The CDR3 nucleotides are TGTGCCAGCAGCTCAACCCGGGACGCTGGGAGTGGCTACACCTTC. Amino acids: CASSSTRDAGSGYTF.

In its sample, this clonotype was seen many times. V is TRBV19 and J is TRBJ2-2, with TRBD1 matching over 8 bases. This CDR3 region has 14 residues. V lost 10 bases, J lost 0 bases, and 4 bases stayed unmatched. The V gene's germline CDR1 is LNHDA and CDR2 SQIVND (reference sequence). The CDR3 reads CATPDRANTGELFF. The CDR3 DNA reads TGTGCCACCCCGGACAGGGCGAACACCGGGGAGCTGTTTTTT.

In this sample, this clonotype turned up many times. J is TRBJ2-7 and V is TRBV20-1; 11 bases fit TRBD2. The CDR3 is made up of 13 amino acids. Looked up from germline, CDR1 is DFQATT and CDR2 is SNEGSKA (reference sequence). With 6 bases clipped from V and 3 bases from J, the junction kept 4 bases outside the gene matches. CDR3 bases: TGCAGTGCCATGACTAGCGGGGACTACGAGCAGTACTTC. Protein sequence: CSAMTSGDYEQYF.

This clonotype was detected ten times or more. The chain has TRBV30 and TRBJ2-2; D is unresolved. This CDR3 spans 13 amino acids. Trimming removed 4 bases at V and 2 bases at J, with 8 bases between. The V gene's germline CDR1 is GTSNPN and CDR2 SVGIG (reference sequence). The CDR3 DNA sequence: TGTGCCTGGACCCCACGCAACACCGGGGAGCTGTTTTTT. As protein: CAWTPRNTGELFF.

This rearrangement joins TRBV5-1 to TRBJ2-7; 7 positions agree with TRBD1. V dropped 0 bases and J dropped 3; count of bases not matched to a gene: 6. The CDR3 covers 15 residues. Per germline, CDR1 SGHRS and CDR2 YFSETQ. CDR3 sequence: CASSLAGTDSYEQYF. CDR3 bases: TGCGCCAGCAGCTTGGCCGGGACAGACAGCTACGAGCAGTACTTC.

This clonotype appeared many times. This chain joins TRBV28 and TRBJ1-5; 9 bases fit TRBD1. V was pared by 5 bases and J by 0 bases, with 8 bases of the junction left unmatched. The V gene's germline CDR1 is MDHEN and CDR2 SYDVKM. This CDR3 is 17 amino acids long. The CDR3 nucleotides are TGTGCCAGCAGTATCCCGGGACAGGGTTATAGCAATCAGCCCCAGCATTTT. It translates to CASSIPGQGYSNQPQHF.

This clonotype was detected ten times or more. The chain joins TRBV12-3 or TRBV12-4 to TRBJ2-2; unclear D gene. Trimming left V 1 base short and J 0 bases short, with 6 bases between. CDR3 length: 15 residues. The CDR3 nucleotides read TGTGCCAGCAGTTTAGAACACGCGAACACCGGGGAGCTGTTTTTT. Its protein is CASSLEHANTGELFF.

The gene calls are TRBV4-3 and TRBJ1-1, with TRBD1 as a possible D gene (5 bases). This CDR3 has 16 amino acids. V dropped 8 bases and J dropped 0 bases, with 19 bases sitting between them. In germline, CDR1 is LGHNA, CDR2 YSLEER. The CDR3, as DNA: TGCGCCAGCCAGCCAAGAGGTCAGGGCCTGAACACTGAAGCTTTCTTT. Translated: CASQPRGQGLNTEAFF.

In its sample, this clonotype was seen many times. The V call is TRBV6-5, the J call TRBJ1-1; 8 bases map to TRBD1. V dropped 6 bases and J dropped 6; count of bases not matched to a gene: 6. Germline CDR1 reads MNHEY; CDR2 reads SVGAGI. The CDR3 sequence is 13 residues long. The CDR3: CASRVDRGSEAFF. The CDR3, as DNA: TGTGCCAGCAGAGTCGACAGGGGTTCTGAAGCTTTCTTT.

The chain carries TRBV28 and TRBJ2-2, with 8 bases lining up with TRBD1. The germline V gene has CDR1 MDHEN and CDR2 SYDVKM. After removal of 5 bases from V and 1 base from J, the junction contained 6 bases not matched to a gene. The CDR3 has 16 residues. As DNA, the CDR3 is TGTGCCAGCAGTGCCGCGACAGGGGAGAACACCGGGGAGCTGTTTTTT. Translation gives CASSAATGENTGELFF. Full variable domain (remainder filled in from reference TRBV28 and TRBJ2-2): DVKVTQSSRYLVKRTGEKVFLECVQDMDHENMFWYRQDPGLGLRLIYFSYDVKMKEKGDIPEGYSVSREKKERFSLILESASTNQTSMYLCASSAATGENTGELFFGEGSRLTVL.

This clonotype has a count of ten or more. V is TRBV19 and J is TRBJ1-2; D possibly corresponds to TRBD1 (5 bases). The CDR3 has 11 amino acids. The germline V gene encodes CDR1 LNHDA and CDR2 SQIVND (reference sequence). V was trimmed by 3 bases and J by 10 bases, leaving 9 bases between them. CDR3 protein: CASSILTDYTF. For the CDR3, the DNA is TGTGCCAGTAGTATTTTGACAGACTACACCTTC. The variable domain in full, completed from reference TRBV19 and TRBJ1-2, reads DGGITQSPKYLFRKEGQNVTLSCEQNLNHDAMYWYRQDPGQGLRLIYYSQIVNDFQKGDIAEGYSVSREKKESFPLTVTSAQKNPTAFYLCASSILTDYTFGSGTRLTVV.

The table lists this clonotype with many counts. A read error may explain this, as a much larger clone is one base away. This chain links TRBV6-5 with TRBJ2-5; D uncertain. The length of the CDR3 is 15 residues. Germline-derived CDR1 and CDR2 are MNHEY and SVGAGI. The CDR3 is CASRRDWALQEAQYF. CDR3 in DNA: TGTGCCAGCAGACGAGACTGGGCATTACAAGAGGCCCAGTACTTC.

This clonotype was detected ten times or more. This sequence joins TRBV4-1 and TRBJ1-2, with D hard to call. There are 15 residues in the CDR3. The germline V gene has CDR1 MGHRA and CDR2 YSYEKL. V lost 5 bases and J lost 7, with 20 bases in between. The chain's CDR3 is CASSYTGPEGRGYTF. CDR3 nucleotide sequence: TGCGCCAGCAGCTACACCGGGCCAGAAGGTCGTGGCTACACCTTC.

Comment on this clonotype: It may be a read error: a sequence one base away is much more abundant. The V call is TRBV28, the J call TRBJ1-2; no clear D gene. The CDR3 consists of 13 residues. V was trimmed by 3 bases and J by 9 bases, leaving 14 bases between them. The germline CDR1 and CDR2 sequences are MDHEN and SYDVKM. The CDR3 DNA sequence: TGTGCCAGCAGTTTCAGAACAACCCATTGCTACACCTTC. This sequence encodes CASSFRTTHCYTF.

V is TRBV29-1 and J is TRBJ2-7, with TRBD2 identical over 9 bases. The germline CDR1 and CDR2 sequences are SQVTM and ANQGSEA. This CDR3 has 15 amino acids. With 4 bases clipped from V and 4 bases from J, the junction kept 11 bases outside the gene matches. The CDR3 protein is CSVGVGGRALYEQYF. The CDR3 DNA sequence: TGCAGCGTTGGGGTTGGCGGGAGGGCCCTATACGAGCAGTACTTC.

This clonotype appeared many times. V usage is TRBV28 and J usage is TRBJ1-5; 10 nucleotides match TRBD1. CDR3 length: 15 amino acids. Unmatched junction bases numbered 8, after V lost 7 bases and J lost 5 bases. The germline V gene encodes CDR1 MDHEN and CDR2 SYDVKM. The CDR3 is CASMTGGENHQPQHF. The CDR3 bases are TGTGCCAGCATGACAGGGGGCGAAAATCATCAGCCCCAGCATTTT.

This clonotype showed up many times. The chain carries TRBV29-1 and TRBJ2-7, with TRBD1 matching 7 bases. Looked up from germline, CDR1 is SQVTM and CDR2 is ANQGSEA. CDR3 length: 13 residues. The V segment lost 6 bases and the J segment 6 bases; nucleotides outside the gene matches: 11. CDR3: CSVSRTGEGEQYF. The CDR3 DNA sequence: TGCAGCGTCTCCCGGACAGGAGAGGGCGAGCAGTACTTC.

This clonotype occurred many times. The chain carries TRBV6-2 or TRBV6-3 and TRBJ2-7; weak D call: TRBD1 (7 bases). Deletions cut 4 bases from V and 1 base from J, with 11 bases between. From germline, CDR1 is MNHEY and CDR2 SVGEGT. This CDR3 is 14 amino acids long. CDR3 protein: CASSSAGGSYEQYF. In DNA, the CDR3 is TGTGCCAGCAGTTCCGCAGGGGGGTCCTACGAGCAGTACTTC.

This clonotype was seen repeatedly, ten times or more. This sequence joins TRBV11-1 and TRBJ2-7, with TRBD1 identical over 8 bases. Trimming at V came to 5 bases and at J to 5 bases, leaving 11 bases not matched to a gene. There are 15 residues in the CDR3. Germline V gives CDR1 SGHAT, CDR2 FQDESV (reference sequence). DNA of the CDR3: TGTGCCAGCAGCATCAACCAGGGGGCGTTCGACGAGCAGTACTTC. As protein: CASSINQGAFDEQYF. The full variable domain, completed using reference TRBV11-1 and TRBJ2-7, is EAEVAQSPRYKITEKSQAVAFWCDPISGHATLYWYRQILGQGPELLVQFQDESVVDDSQLPKDRFSAERLKGVDSTLKIQPAELGDSAMYLCASSINQGAFDEQYFGPGTRLTVT.

There are many counts of this clonotype. The CDR3 DNA sequence: TGTGCCAGCAGCTTACAGGGATTGGACACAGATACGCAGTATTTT. It codes for CASSLQGLDTDTQYF. The J gene is TRBJ2-3, the V gene TRBV7-3; maybe TRBD1 (5 bases). The CDR3 contains 15 residues. Trimming removed 2 bases from V and 2 bases from J, with 11 bases in between. Germline V gives CDR1 SGHTA, CDR2 FQGTGA.

This clonotype appeared many times. The J gene is TRBJ2-7, the V gene TRBV6-1; D is perhaps TRBD2 (5 bases). CDR3 size: 14 residues. Trimming cost V 6 bases and J 1 base, with 13 bases left between them. The V gene's germline CDR1 is MNHNS and CDR2 SASEGT. CDR3 residues: CASRVATYSYEQYF. The CDR3 DNA is TGTGCCAGCAGGGTAGCGACCTATTCCTACGAGCAGTACTTC.

Regarding this clonotype: This clone may be a read error of a much larger clone one base away. The chain has TRBV28 and TRBJ2-7, with 8 bases matching TRBD1. The CDR3 has 13 residues. V was pared by 8 bases and J by 4 bases, with 7 bases of the junction left unmatched. Looked up from germline, CDR1 is MDHEN and CDR2 is SYDVKM. This CDR3 reads CASQGQAIYEQYF. The DNA of the CDR3 is TGTGCCAGCCAGGGACAGGCCATATACGAGCAGTACTTC.

This clonotype was found many times. V gene TRBV7-9 combines with J gene TRBJ2-7; the match to TRBD1 covers 9 bases. Germline V CDR1 and CDR2: SEHNR, FQNEAQ (reference sequence). The V gene end was trimmed by 0 bases and the J gene end by 9 bases; junction bases not matched to a gene: 6. The CDR3 totals 14 residues. CDR3 loop: CASSLAGQGARQYF. CDR3 sequence (DNA): TGTGCCAGCAGCTTAGCGGGACAGGGTGCGCGGCAGTACTTC.